This T cell receptor (beta chain) stems from a study of cytomegalovirus exposure and HLA in healthy donors. Turning to the study itself: Earlier work reported 100 million or so unique TCR beta sequences from approximately 180 million T cells. Counted in an early data release were roughly 87 million unique TCRs from HLA-typed donors.

The primer mix had 60 Vbeta and 13 Jbeta primers. Only in-frame clones appear in the TCRdb table, and some are missing; sequencing was by immunoSEQ multiplex PCR. This sample's table reports 150,000 to 200,000 clones. The CDR3 length is 13 residues. Germline V gene data show CDR1 as SGHTA and CDR2 as FQGNSA. V was cut by 1 base and J by 3 bases, with 6 bases left in between. This receptor was taken from a man aged 30-40 years in good health and CMV-seronegative. The chain couples TRBV7-2 to TRBJ2-5; D is ambiguous. The material sequenced was PBMCs. DNA of the CDR3: TGTGCCAGCAGCTTAGGCAGAAAAGAGACCCAGTACTTC. Translating gives CASSLGRKETQYF.